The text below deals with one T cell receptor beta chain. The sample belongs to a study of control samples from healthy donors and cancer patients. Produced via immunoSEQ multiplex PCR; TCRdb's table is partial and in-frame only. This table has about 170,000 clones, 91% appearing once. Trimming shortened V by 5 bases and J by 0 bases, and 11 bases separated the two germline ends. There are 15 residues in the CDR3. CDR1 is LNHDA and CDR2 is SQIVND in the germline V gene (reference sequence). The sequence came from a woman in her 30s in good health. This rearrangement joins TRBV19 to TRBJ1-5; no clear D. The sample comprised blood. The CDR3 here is CASSGAAISNQPQHF. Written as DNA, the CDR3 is TGTGCCAGTAGTGGAGCGGCAATTAGCAATCAGCCCCAGCATTTT.